This T cell receptor beta chain was profiled in a study of OX40 agonist ivuxolimab in advanced cancers. The protocol was immunoSEQ multiplex PCR, while the TCRdb copy is restricted to in-frame clones and leaves out a portion. The profile shows around 61,000 clones, over 65% of them singletons. The CDR3 is 14 residues long. Per the germline V gene, CDR1 is MNHEY and CDR2 is SMNVEV (reference sequence). The V end lost 6 bases, the J end lost 8 bases, and 17 bases lay between the germline ends. Study-wide results and caveats: Some of the nonresponding patients also showed low levels of normalized T-cell clonal expansion.

With respect to this clone: Antigen unknown.

V and J are TRBV27 and TRBJ2-1, with a tentative D call TRBD1 (5 bases). The sample in question was CD4+ or CD8+ T cells sorted from blood, obtained in a trial of the OX40 agonist ivuxolimab. The receptor's source is an adult with an advanced solid tumor such as melanoma, head and neck, liver or kidney cancer. For the CDR3, the DNA is TGTGCCAGCAGGACCTCTATCAGGGTTCATGAGCAGTTCTTC. It specifies CASRTSIRVHEQFF.